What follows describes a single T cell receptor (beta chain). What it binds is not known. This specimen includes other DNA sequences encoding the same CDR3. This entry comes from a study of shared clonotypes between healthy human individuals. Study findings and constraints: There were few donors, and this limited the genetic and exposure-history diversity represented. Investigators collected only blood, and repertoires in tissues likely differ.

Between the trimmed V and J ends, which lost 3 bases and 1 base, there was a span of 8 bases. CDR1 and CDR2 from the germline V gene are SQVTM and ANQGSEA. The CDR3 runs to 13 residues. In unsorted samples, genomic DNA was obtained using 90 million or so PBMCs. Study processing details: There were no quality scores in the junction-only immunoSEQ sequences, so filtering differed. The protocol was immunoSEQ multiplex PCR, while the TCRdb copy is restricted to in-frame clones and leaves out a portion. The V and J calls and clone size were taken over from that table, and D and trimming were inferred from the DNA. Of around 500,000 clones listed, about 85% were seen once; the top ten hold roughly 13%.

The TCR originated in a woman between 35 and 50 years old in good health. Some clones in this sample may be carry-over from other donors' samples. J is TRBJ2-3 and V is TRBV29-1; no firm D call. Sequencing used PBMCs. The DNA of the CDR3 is TGCAGCGTTGAGGTCAGAGGCACAGATACGCAGTATTTT. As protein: CSVEVRGTDTQYF.